Listed below are T cell receptor beta chains from one sample, sequenced in a study of blood T cell repertoires in COVID-19. Repertoires were generated with immunoSEQ multiplex PCR, while TCRdb's copy carries only in-frame clones and drops some. This sample has about 370,000 clones, with 80% to 90% found just once. Sequenced material: PBMCs or T cells enriched from blood (not recorded which). These receptors were collected from a man between 18 and 29 years old who had recovered from COVID-19. Each CDR3 is given with its conserved first and last residue. The D gene is left open where the match is weak. Clone size is given for some rows only: seen once, a few or many times, or a class if the clone is expanded.

NA | TRBJ2-7 | NA | TRBV10-3 | TGTGCCATCAGTGAGGGAGGTCAGCCGGTCTACGAGCAGTACTTC | CAISEGGQPVYEQYF
NA | TRBJ1-3 | TRBD1 | TRBV28 | TGTGCCAGCAGTAACATACAGGGGACTGGAAACACCATATATTTT | CASSNIQGTGNTIYF
NA | TRBJ2-6 | NA | TRBV28 | TGTGCCAGCAGTTTATCCTCAGGAGGGGCCAACGTCCTGACTTTC | CASSLSSGGANVLTF
NA | TRBJ2-1 | TRBD2 | TRBV27 | TGTGCCAGCAGCCCACCCTGGACTAGCGGATACAATGAGCAGTTCTTC | CASSPPWTSGYNEQFF
once | TRBJ1-2 | TRBD1 | TRBV2 | TGTGCCAGCATGATGGGACAGGGTGCTGGCTACACCTTC | CASMMGQGAGYTF
once | TRBJ2-1 | TRBD2 | TRBV7-2 | TGTGCCAACACGAAGGGCCCTAGCGGGCCGACCTACAATGAGCAGTTCTTC | CANTKGPSGPTYNEQFF
few | TRBJ2-7 | NA | TRBV5-1 | TGCGCCAGCCGACACTTGAGCTCCTACGAGCAGTACTTC | CASRHLSSYEQYF
once | TRBJ2-7 | TRBD2 | TRBV10-3 | TGTGCCATCAGCGCCGGACTAGCGGGCGAGCAGTACTTC | CAISAGLAGEQYF
once | TRBJ1-1 | TRBD1 | TRBV7-8 | TGTGCCAGCAGCAACCGGGACAGGGGGTCCCCGGCTTTCTTT | CASSNRDRGSPAFF
NA | TRBJ2-1 | TRBD1 | TRBV5-8 | TGTGCCAGCGATTGGACAGGGGCCGAGGATGAGCAGTTCTTC | CASDWTGAEDEQFF
NA | TRBJ2-2 | TRBD2 | TRBV28 | TGTGCCAGCAAAGTTGGTCCGGGGGGGAGAGGCACCGGGGAGCTGTTTTTT | CASKVGPGGRGTGELFF
NA | TRBJ2-5 | NA | TRBV4-1 | TGCGCCAGCAGCCAAAGGTCTCCGCAGGGTGGGACCCAGTACTTC | CASSQRSPQGGTQYF
once | TRBJ2-1 | NA | TRBV9 | TGTGCCAGCAGTAAGCAGGGGAATGAGCAGTTCTTC | CASSKQGNEQFF
once | TRBJ1-1 | NA | TRBV7-9 | TGTGCCAGCAGCTACAAGGAGGCCAGACTGAACACTGAAGCTTTCTTT | CASSYKEARLNTEAFF
NA | TRBJ2-7 | NA | TRBV5-1 | TGCGCCACCTCTAGCGGACAGCCGTCCTACGAGCAGTACTTC | CATSSGQPSYEQYF
NA | TRBJ1-1 | NA | TRBV6-5 | TGTGCCGCACGGGGCGGGAGGCGGACTGAAGCTTTCTTT | CAARGGRRTEAFF
NA | TRBJ2-1 | NA | TRBV30 | TGTGCCTGGAGTGTGTCAGTCCGCGTAGCGGCCACCTACAATGAGCAGTTCTTC | CAWSVSVRVAATYNEQFF
NA | TRBJ1-5 | TRBD1 | TRBV5-8 | TGTGCCAGCAGCTTGGGACAGGGGGGTCAGCCCCAGCATTTT | CASSLGQGGQPQHF
NA | TRBJ2-1 | TRBD2 | TRBV15 | TGTGCCACCAGCCCACGACCTCTAGCGGGGGGGCGGGGGGACAATGAGCAGTTCTTC | CATSPRPLAGGRGDNEQFF
NA | TRBJ2-1 | TRBD1 | TRBV5-1 | TGCGCCACCTATACCGGGACAGGGGGCTTCAATGAGCAGTTCTTC | CATYTGTGGFNEQFF
once | TRBJ2-5 | NA | TRBV24-1 | TGTGCCACCAGTGATCCCGGGGGTCTCCAAGAGACCCAGTACTTC | CATSDPGGLQETQYF
NA | TRBJ2-7 | NA | TRBV18 | TGTGCCAGCTCACCACCGGGAACTAGCTCCTACGAGCAGTACTTC | CASSPPGTSSYEQYF
NA | TRBJ1-5 | TRBD1 | TRBV7-9 | TGTGCCAGCAGCTTAAGCAGACAGGGAAATCAGCCCCAGCATTTT | CASSLSRQGNQPQHF
NA | TRBJ2-7 | NA | TRBV2 | TGTGCCAGCAGTCTGGACAGTAGCTCCTACGAGCAGTACTTC | CASSLDSSSYEQYF
NA | TRBJ2-5 | NA | TRBV5-1 | TGCGCCAGCAGCTTCCGAGGAGGGATGAAGGAGACCCAGTACTTC | CASSFRGGMKETQYF
NA | TRBJ1-5 | NA | TRBV7-9 | TGTGCCAGCAGCTTAAAGGGGGGCAATCAGCCCCAGCATTTT | CASSLKGGNQPQHF
NA | TRBJ1-4 | NA | TRBV7-2 | TGTGCCAGCAGCTACGTAGCGTCAGGGGAGAATGAAAAACTGTTTTTT | CASSYVASGENEKLFF
NA | TRBJ2-1 | TRBD2 | TRBV7-2 | TGTGCCAGCAGCCTTACGGCCGGGACTAGCGGGGAGCAGTTCTTC | CASSLTAGTSGEQFF
NA | TRBJ2-1 | TRBD2 | TRBV4-1 | TGCGCCAGCAGCCAACGGCTAGCGGGGGAGCAGTTCTTC | CASSQRLAGEQFF
few | TRBJ2-7 | NA | TRBV6-1 | TGTGCCAGCAGTGAACAGGGGACCTACGAGCAGTACTTC | CASSEQGTYEQYF
NA | TRBJ1-1 | NA | TRBV12-3/TRBV12-4 | TGTGCCAGCCGTGCGGGGAACACTGAAGCTTTCTTT | CASRAGNTEAFF
NA | TRBJ2-6 | TRBD1 | TRBV28 | TGTGCCAGCACCGTGGACAGGGTTTTCTCTGGGGCCAACGTCCTGACTTTC | CASTVDRVFSGANVLTF
NA | TRBJ1-6 | NA | TRBV9 | TGTGCCAGCAGCGTAGCAGGTACCAATTCACCCCTCCACTTT | CASSVAGTNSPLHF
NA | TRBJ2-5 | TRBD1 | TRBV7-2 | TGTGCCAGCAGCCCAAGACAGGGAACAGAGACCCAGTACTTC | CASSPRQGTETQYF
NA | TRBJ1-1 | NA | TRBV14 | TGTGCCAGCAGCCCCCACAGTGAAGAAGCTTTCTTT | CASSPHSEEAFF
NA | TRBJ1-5 | NA | TRBV12-3/TRBV12-4 | TGTGCCAGCAGTTATCTTTATCAGCCCCAGCATTTT | CASSYLYQPQHF
NA | TRBJ1-5 | NA | TRBV4-1 | TGCGCCAGCAGCCAAGAGGACGGCGAGGGTCAGCCCCAGCATTTT | CASSQEDGEGQPQHF
NA | TRBJ2-2 | NA | TRBV6-4 | TGTGCCAGCAGTGAGCAGGGGACAAACACCGGGGAGCTGTTTTTT | CASSEQGTNTGELFF
NA | TRBJ1-1 | TRBD1 | TRBV29-1 | TGCAGCGTGGGGGACAGAAAAAACACTGAAGCTTTCTTT | CSVGDRKNTEAFF
few | TRBJ2-1 | NA | TRBV28 | TGTGCCAGCAGATATCCATCTTTAGACAATGAGCAGTTCTTC | CASRYPSLDNEQFF
NA | TRBJ1-1 | NA | TRBV30 | TGTGCCTGGAGTGTACTAGGCCAGGGGAAGAGTGAAGCTTTCTTT | CAWSVLGQGKSEAFF
NA | TRBJ1-2 | NA | TRBV12-5 | TGTGCTAGTGGTTTACAGACAGAGAACTATGGCTACACCTTC | CASGLQTENYGYTF
NA | TRBJ2-2 | NA | TRBV30 | TGTGCCTGGAGGGCGGGACAGACGAACACCGGGGAGCTGTTTTTT | CAWRAGQTNTGELFF
NA | TRBJ2-5 | NA | TRBV9 | TGTGCCAGCAGCGTTCGTTCCGGGGAGACCCAGTACTTC | CASSVRSGETQYF
NA | TRBJ2-1 | NA | TRBV28 | TGTGCCAGCAATCAGGGGATTCTCTATGAGCAGTTCTTC | CASNQGILYEQFF
NA | TRBJ2-2 | TRBD1 | TRBV29-1 | TGCAGCGCCAACCCCGGGACAGGAAACACCGGGGAGCTGTTTTTT | CSANPGTGNTGELFF
once | TRBJ2-5 | NA | TRBV9 | TGTGCCAGCAGCGTTTCGACAGGAGAAGAGACCCAGTACTTC | CASSVSTGEETQYF
NA | TRBJ2-6 | NA | TRBV15 | TGTGCCACCAGCAGCGGGGGTGGGGCAGTTTGGGCCAACGTCCTGACTTTC | CATSSGGGAVWANVLTF
NA | TRBJ2-7 | TRBD2 | TRBV27 | TGTGCCAGCACCAGTCTTGCGGGAGTGGACTACGAGCAGTACTTC | CASTSLAGVDYEQYF
once | TRBJ2-7 | NA | TRBV6-2/TRBV6-3 | TGTGCCAGCAGTTATACACTAGAGCCCTACGAGCAGTACTTC | CASSYTLEPYEQYF
few | TRBJ2-1 | TRBD2 | TRBV7-8 | TGTGCCAGCAGCTTAGGGCGCGGGAGGGAGCAGTTCTTC | CASSLGRGREQFF